This T cell receptor (beta chain) was captured in a study of T cell repertoires in cytomegalovirus infection. The wider study: Indications came from public TCR beta signatures; they pointed to CMV infection and to a matching HLA type.

This clonotype was seen more than once but under ten times. Its antigen is undetermined. Between the trimmed V and J ends, which lost 4 bases and 2 bases, there was a span of 19 bases. The CDR3 runs to 16 residues. CDR1 SGDLS and CDR2 YYNGEE come from the germline V gene. One entry per CDR3 protein, called by TCRdb with MiXCR from the reads. The sample records 110,000 or so distinct CDR3 sequences, over 25% being singletons. The source was CD8+ T cells from cultured PBMCs, collected from culture after CMV antigen stimulation. The chain is built from TRBV9 and TRBJ2-7; D might be TRBD2 (6 bases). The receptor's source is a human donor in good health (CMV status not recorded). Some clones in this sample may be carry-over from other donors' samples. The CDR3 DNA follows: TGTGCCAGCAGCCCCCGAGGCGGAGGGAACCCCTACGAGCAGTACTTC. This codes for CASSPRGGGNPYEQYF.